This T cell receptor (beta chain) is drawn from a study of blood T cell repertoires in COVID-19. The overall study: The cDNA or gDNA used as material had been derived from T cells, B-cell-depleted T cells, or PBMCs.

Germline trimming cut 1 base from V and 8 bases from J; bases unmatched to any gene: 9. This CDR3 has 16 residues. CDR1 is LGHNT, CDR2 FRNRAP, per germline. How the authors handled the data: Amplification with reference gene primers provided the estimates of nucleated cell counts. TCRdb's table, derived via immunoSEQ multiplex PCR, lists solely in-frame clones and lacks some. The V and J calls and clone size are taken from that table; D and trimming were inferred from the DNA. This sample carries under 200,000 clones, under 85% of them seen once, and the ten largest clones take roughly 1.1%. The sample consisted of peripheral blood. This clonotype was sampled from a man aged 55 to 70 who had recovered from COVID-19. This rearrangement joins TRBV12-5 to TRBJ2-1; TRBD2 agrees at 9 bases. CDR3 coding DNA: TGTGCTAGTGGTTTGGAACGGCAGCGGGGGGCCCATGAGCAGTTCTTC. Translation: CASGLERQRGAHEQFF. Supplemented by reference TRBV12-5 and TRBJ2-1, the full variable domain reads DARVTQTPRHKVTEMGQEVTMRCQPILGHNTVFWYRQTMMQGLELLAYFRNRAPLDDSGMPKDRFSAEMPDATLATLKIQPSEPRDSAVYFCASGLERQRGAHEQFFGPGTRLTVL.